A selection of T cell receptor beta chains follows, all from one sample in a study of tumor-infiltrating lymphocytes in localized non-small cell lung cancer. Sequencing used immunoSEQ multiplex PCR; TCRdb keeps in-frame clones, though not all of them. The sample records roughly 7,000 clones, just under 75% being singletons. The sequencing sample was made of lung tumor tissue. These receptors were taken from a human donor with non-small cell lung cancer. The conserved cysteine and the conserved F or W are not part of the CDR3 here.

v_call cdr3_aa
TRBV14 ASSHRQGQPENTGELF
TRBV30 AWSPNLNTGELF
TRBV29-1 SVESHDYGYT
TRBV7-9 ASSYGTGTTNEKLF
TRBV29-1 SVETGTGSRNTIY
TRBV18 ASSPPVGTSGFTDTQY
TRBV6-6 ASSLTRQETQY
TRBV10-2 ASSDNRGAEAF
TRBV14 ASSHLTGANEKLF
TRBV2 ASRQGMGADTQY
TRBV11-2 ASSFGGQETQY
TRBV30 AWSETDTQY
TRBV18 ASSSRGTNIYEQY
TRBV15 ATSSILRGRVG
TRBV7-9 ASSLMATGAYNEQF